This T cell receptor (beta chain) was documented in a study of regulatory T cells in long-lasting Graves disease. This clonotype has at least ten counts. For TCR beta, libraries came from iRepertoire HTBI primers and Arm-PCR of CDR3 regions. TCRdb re-called the multiplex PCR reads through MiXCR, storing one row per CDR3 protein. The sample shows approximately 400,000 distinct CDR3 sequences, over 9.5% of them seen only once. This CDR3 contains 14 residues. CDR1 is DFQATT and CDR2 is SNEGSKA in the germline V gene (reference sequence). V lost 0 bases, J lost 6 bases, and 12 bases lay in between. Time point specified: newly diagnosed GD, antithyroid drugs for less than 3 months. PBMCs provided the RNA from which the TCR library was made. Separately, the same data were catalogued under a study of T cells in Graves' hyperthyroidism and ophthalmopathy.

The V gene is TRBV20-1, the J gene TRBJ1-5; no definite D call. The receptor was derived from a woman aged 18-29 years with Graves disease. Source: peripheral blood mononuclear cells (PBMCs), taken at new diagnosis, from a patient treated with antithyroid drugs. CDR3 region: CSARDLADSQPQHF. The CDR3 DNA is TGCAGTGCTAGAGATTTGGCAGATTCTCAGCCCCAGCATTTT.